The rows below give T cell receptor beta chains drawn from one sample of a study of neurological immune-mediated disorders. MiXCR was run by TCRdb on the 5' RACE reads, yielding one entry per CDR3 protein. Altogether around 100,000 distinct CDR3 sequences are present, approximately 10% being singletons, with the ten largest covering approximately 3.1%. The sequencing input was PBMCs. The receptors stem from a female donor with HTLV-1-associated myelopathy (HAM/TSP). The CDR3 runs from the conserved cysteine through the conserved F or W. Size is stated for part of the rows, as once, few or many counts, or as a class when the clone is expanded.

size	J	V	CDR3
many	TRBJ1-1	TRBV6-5	CASSYRVGDTEAFF
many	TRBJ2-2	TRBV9	CASSVASGPDTGELFF
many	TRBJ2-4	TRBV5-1	CASSGNPLASGGRAKNIQYF
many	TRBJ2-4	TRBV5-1	CASSRGQGNIQYF
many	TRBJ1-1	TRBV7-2	CASSPTPSTEAFF
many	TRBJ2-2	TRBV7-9	CASSLGQENTGELFF
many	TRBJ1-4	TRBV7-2	CASSFSGNNEKLFF
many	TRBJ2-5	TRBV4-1	CASSLGHASRETQYF
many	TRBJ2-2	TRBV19	CASRKDTGSGTGELFF
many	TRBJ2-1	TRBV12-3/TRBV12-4	CASTFKVREYNEQFF
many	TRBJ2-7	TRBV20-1	CSARYGTYEQYF
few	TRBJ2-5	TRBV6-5	CASRRGTGGRETQYF
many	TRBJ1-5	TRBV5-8	CASSRRDSLANQPQHF
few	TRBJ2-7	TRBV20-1	CSARGSGGYPYEQYF
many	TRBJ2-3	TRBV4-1	CASSRDSRAKGADTQYF
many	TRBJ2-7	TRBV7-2	CASSLGAGTTYEQYF
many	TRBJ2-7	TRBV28	CASRKDGASSYEQYF
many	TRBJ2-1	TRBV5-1	CASSGGTGYNEQFF
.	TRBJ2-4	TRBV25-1	CASSEVGGKNIQYF
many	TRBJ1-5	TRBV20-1	CRVAGADKDDQPQHF
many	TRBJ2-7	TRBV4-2	CASSQGRDHEQYF
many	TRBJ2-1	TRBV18	CASSPGPIYNEQFF
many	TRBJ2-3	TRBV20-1	CSARDRQTSYYSTDTQYF
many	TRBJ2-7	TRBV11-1	CASSLAVRTYEQYF
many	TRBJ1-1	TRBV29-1	CSVEGPGTPEAFF
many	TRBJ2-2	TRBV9	CASSARTGIGELFF
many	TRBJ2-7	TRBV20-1	CSARPISGVHEQYF
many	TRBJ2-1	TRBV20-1	CSARDVGTGVDNEQFF
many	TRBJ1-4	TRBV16	CASSQGTNEKLFF
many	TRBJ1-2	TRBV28	CASSSPGQGFGYTF
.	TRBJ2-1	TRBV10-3	CASGGQGIYNEQFF
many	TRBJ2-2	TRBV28	CASSFMRGVDTGELFF
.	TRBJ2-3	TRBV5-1	CASSLGSLPDTQYF
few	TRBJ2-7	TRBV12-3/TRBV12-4	CASSSWQSGSYEQYF
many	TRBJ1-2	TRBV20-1	CSASPVAAGGYTF
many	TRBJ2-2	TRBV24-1	CATSVPGQNPTGELFF
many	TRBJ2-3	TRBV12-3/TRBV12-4	CASSPLVTDTQYF
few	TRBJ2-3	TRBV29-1	CSVTRITDTQYF
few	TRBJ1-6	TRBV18	CASSPTFKASSPLHF
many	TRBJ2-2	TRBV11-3	CASSQRQTGELFF
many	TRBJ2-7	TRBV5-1	CASSFLPTHPYEQYF
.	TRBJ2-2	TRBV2	CASSPDPNTGELFF
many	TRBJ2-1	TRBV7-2	CASSFFRFGQFF
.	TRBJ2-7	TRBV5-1	CASSLDIRSDEKYF
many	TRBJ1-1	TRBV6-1	CASSKQGDGEAFF
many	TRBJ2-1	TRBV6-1	CASTTIAGWSYNEQFF
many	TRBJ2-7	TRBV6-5	CASSYGTGVREQYF
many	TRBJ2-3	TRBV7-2	CASSLRFDRATDTQYF
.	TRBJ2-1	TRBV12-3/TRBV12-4	CASSSAPGGGYYNEQFF
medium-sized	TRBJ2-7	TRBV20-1	CSARVPGRSTYEQYF
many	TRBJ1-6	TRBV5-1	CASSTGQGVRSNSPLHF
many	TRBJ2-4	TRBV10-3	CAISEASGSNLAKNIQYF
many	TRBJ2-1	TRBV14	CASSPLDSGVTYEQFF
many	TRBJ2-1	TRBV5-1	CASGLAGAANEQFF
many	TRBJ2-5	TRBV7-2	CASSLSGGAGETQYF
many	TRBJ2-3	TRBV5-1	CASSWSTGGEDTQYF
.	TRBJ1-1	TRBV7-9	CASLGQGRTEAFF
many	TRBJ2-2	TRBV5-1	CASSLEGSFPTGELFF
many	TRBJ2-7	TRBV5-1	CASSGSVSYEQYF